This T cell receptor beta chain was captured in a study of PD-1 blockade in classical Hodgkin lymphoma. Overall study findings and caveats: Possibly reflecting disease activity or prior therapy, repertoire differences have causes that remain undefined.

Data came from immunoSEQ multiplex PCR; TCRdb stores just in-frame clones and leaves some out. Of a few thousand clones listed, 80% to 90% were seen once; the top ten hold 20% to 25%. Noted time point: newly diagnosed, previously untreated cHL patient sample. Magnetic negative selection was used to purify CD8+ T cells from thawed PBMCs. A word on this clone: The antigen is unknown.

Germline trimming cut 7 bases from V and 4 bases from J; bases unmatched to any gene: 8. Germline assignment: CDR1 SQVTM and CDR2 ANQGSEA. The CDR3 spans 13 residues. The sample was CD8+ T cells from blood. V is TRBV29-1 and J is TRBJ1-1; 8 bases are a match to TRBD1. This TCR came from a human donor with classical Hodgkin lymphoma. As DNA, the CDR3 is TGCAGCGCAGGACAGGGAGAGGGCACTGAAGCTTTCTTT. It is translated as CSAGQGEGTEAFF.